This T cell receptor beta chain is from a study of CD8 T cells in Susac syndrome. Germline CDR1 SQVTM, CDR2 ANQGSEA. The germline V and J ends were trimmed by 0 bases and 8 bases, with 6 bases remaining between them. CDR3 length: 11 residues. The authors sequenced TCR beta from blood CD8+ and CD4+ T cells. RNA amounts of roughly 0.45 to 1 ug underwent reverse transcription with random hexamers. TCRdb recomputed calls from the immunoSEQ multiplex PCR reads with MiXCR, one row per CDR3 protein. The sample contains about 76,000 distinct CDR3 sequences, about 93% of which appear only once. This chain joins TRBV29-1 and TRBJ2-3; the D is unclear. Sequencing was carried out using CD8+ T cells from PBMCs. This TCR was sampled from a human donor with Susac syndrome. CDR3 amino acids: CSVEDLGTQYF. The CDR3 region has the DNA TGCAGCGTTGAAGACCTTGGTACGCAGTATTTT.